This T cell receptor beta chain was identified in a study of cytotoxic CD8 clonotypes in ibrutinib-treated CLL. Targeted sequencing depth ranged from 1 in 200,000 to 1 in 1 million T cells. Method: immunoSEQ multiplex PCR; TCRdb's copy keeps in-frame clones and lacks some. The table shows about 300,000 clones, with 60% to 80% occurring only once. The J segment lost 5 bases and the V segment lost 2 bases, leaving 8 bases of the junction unmatched. CDR1 is MNHNS and CDR2 is SASEGT in the germline V gene. This CDR3 is 16 amino acids long. The chain employs TRBV6-1 and TRBJ2-3, with 9 bases that match TRBD2. The sample in question was PBMCs, obtained after 36 months of ibrutinib treatment. This receptor was obtained from a human donor with chronic lymphocytic leukemia. The CDR3 region is CASSERAAGGQDTQYF. DNA for the CDR3: TGTGCCAGCAGTGAACGTGCGGCGGGGGGGCAAGATACGCAGTATTTT.